This note documents a single T cell receptor beta chain sequence. Its target is not known. The data were taken from a study of blood T cells in healthy people across ages. A sample-barcoded 5' primer and a J-beta primer mix were used in a second PCR of about 6 to 12 cycles. Each cDNA molecule was tagged by a template-switch adaptor with 12 random nucleotides. TCRdb used MiXCR to reprocess the 5' RACE reads, holding one entry per CDR3 protein. The sample has fewer than 1.5 million distinct CDR3 sequences, roughly 40% seen once. Findings and limits, study-wide: Reliance upon unsorted PBMCs precluded definitive naive versus antigen-experienced comparison. More naive CD4+ cells and higher diversity marked long-lived donors relative to aged donors. Age brought a roughly linear fall in TCR beta diversity measured per million T cells.

The CDR3 covers 14 residues. Germline CDR1 is SNHLY and CDR2 is FYNNEI. This chain joins TRBV2 and TRBJ2-5, with no clear D. Gene TRBJ2-7 matches the end of the DNA better, so the J call may be wrong. The sample comprised blood. This sequence was found in a woman in her late teens or twenties in good health. CDR3 sequence: CASSLSTRRDEQYF. CDR3 DNA sequence: TGTGCCAGCAGTTTGTCGACACGCCGAGACGAGCAGTACTTC.